This TCR beta chain was sequenced for a study of CD8 T cells in Susac syndrome. Study as a whole: Treatment status at blood draw for the Susac syndrome patients was therapy-naive, corticosteroids, or intravenous immunoglobulin alone.

CD8+ and CD4+ T cells from blood underwent TCR beta sequencing, which was carried out in a high-throughput format. Germline V CDR1 and CDR2: MNHEY, SMNVEV (reference sequence). The junction had 11 bases not matched to a gene; V was cut back by 6 bases and J by 7 bases. This CDR3 is built from 14 residues. Reverse transcription of roughly 0.5 to 1 ug RNA was carried out with random hexamers. TCRdb analysed the immunoSEQ multiplex PCR reads with MiXCR anew, one entry per CDR3 protein. The data show some 210,000 distinct CDR3 sequences, with around 93% seen just once and approximately 0.15% held by the top ten.

This TCR was sampled from a human donor with Susac syndrome. Sequences were obtained from CD4+ T cells from PBMCs. This chain uses TRBV27 with TRBJ1-2, with 7 bases aligning to TRBD1. The CDR3 spells CASRMTGNTGGYTF. The CDR3 nucleotides are TGTGCCAGCAGAATGACAGGGAATACCGGTGGCTACACCTTC.